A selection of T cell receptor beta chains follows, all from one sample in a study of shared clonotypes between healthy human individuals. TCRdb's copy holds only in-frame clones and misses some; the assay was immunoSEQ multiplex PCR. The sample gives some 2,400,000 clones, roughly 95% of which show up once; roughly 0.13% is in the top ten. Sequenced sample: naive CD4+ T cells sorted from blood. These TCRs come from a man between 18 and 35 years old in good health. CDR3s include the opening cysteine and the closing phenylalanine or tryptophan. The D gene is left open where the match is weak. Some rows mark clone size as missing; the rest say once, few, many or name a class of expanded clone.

CDR3nt: TGTGCCTGGAGTTCTGGACTCCTTAGCTCTGGAAACACCATATATTTT
CDR3aa: CAWSSGLLSSGNTIYF
v_gene: TRBV30
d_gene: .
j_gene: TRBJ1-3
abundance: .

CDR3nt: TGTGCCAGCTTTGACTGGACCAACACCGGGGAGCTGTTTTTT
CDR3aa: CASFDWTNTGELFF
v_gene: TRBV18
d_gene: .
j_gene: TRBJ2-2
abundance: once

CDR3nt: TGTGCCATCAGTGGCAGGGTGGAGGAGACCCAGTACTTC
CDR3aa: CAISGRVEETQYF
v_gene: TRBV10-3
d_gene: .
j_gene: TRBJ2-5
abundance: .

CDR3nt: TGTGCCAGCAGTGAATCCAGGACAGATGGCTGCACCTTC
CDR3aa: CASSESRTDGCTF
v_gene: TRBV2
d_gene: .
j_gene: TRBJ1-2
abundance: once

CDR3nt: TGTGCCAGCTCACCCGGGACAGCGAACACTGAAGCTTTCTTT
CDR3aa: CASSPGTANTEAFF
v_gene: TRBV18
d_gene: TRBD1
j_gene: TRBJ1-1
abundance: few

CDR3nt: TGTGCCAGCAGCCGAAACGGAGGGGGAAACATTCAGTACTTC
CDR3aa: CASSRNGGGNIQYF
v_gene: TRBV11-1
d_gene: .
j_gene: TRBJ2-4
abundance: .

CDR3nt: TGTGCCAGCAGTAGATTCACCCAACCTGCGGAAAAACTGTTTTTT
CDR3aa: CASSRFTQPAEKLFF
v_gene: TRBV6-5
d_gene: .
j_gene: TRBJ1-4
abundance: .

CDR3nt: TGTGCCAGCAGTGGCGGGAGGGGATACTACGAGCAGTACTTC
CDR3aa: CASSGGRGYYEQYF
v_gene: TRBV2
d_gene: TRBD2
j_gene: TRBJ2-7
abundance: .

CDR3nt: TGTGCCAGTAGTTCCCGGACTAGCGTGAAGACCGGGGAGCTGTTTTTT
CDR3aa: CASSSRTSVKTGELFF
v_gene: TRBV19
d_gene: TRBD2
j_gene: TRBJ2-2
abundance: .

CDR3nt: TGCGCCAGCAGCTCCGGACCCCTGAACACTGAAGCTTTCTTT
CDR3aa: CASSSGPLNTEAFF
v_gene: TRBV5-1
d_gene: .
j_gene: TRBJ1-1
abundance: .

CDR3nt: TGTGCCAGCAGCGTAGAGATGGGGCCCTTTTCACCCCTCCACTTT
CDR3aa: CASSVEMGPFSPLHF
v_gene: TRBV9
d_gene: .
j_gene: TRBJ1-6
abundance: once

CDR3nt: TGCGCCAGCAGCTTAGGTCAGAGCACAGATACGCAGTATTTT
CDR3aa: CASSLGQSTDTQYF
v_gene: TRBV5-1
d_gene: .
j_gene: TRBJ2-3
abundance: .

CDR3nt: TGTGCCAGCTCGGCTGCGAAGGACTATGGCTACACCTTC
CDR3aa: CASSAAKDYGYTF
v_gene: TRBV18
d_gene: .
j_gene: TRBJ1-2
abundance: .

CDR3nt: TGTGCCAGCACCCGGAGGTCTGGCTACACCTTC
CDR3aa: CASTRRSGYTF
v_gene: TRBV5-6
d_gene: .
j_gene: TRBJ1-2
abundance: .

CDR3nt: TGTGCCAGCAGCTTGGGACAGCCGCCGGCTGAGCAGTTCTTC
CDR3aa: CASSLGQPPAEQFF
v_gene: TRBV5-6
d_gene: .
j_gene: TRBJ2-1
abundance: .

CDR3nt: TGTGCCAGCAGTGATTGGAGCGGGGGTACAAATACGCAGTATTTT
CDR3aa: CASSDWSGGTNTQYF
v_gene: TRBV6-1
d_gene: TRBD2
j_gene: TRBJ2-3
abundance: .

CDR3nt: TGTGCCAGTTATTTCAGGGGGGTGAACACTGAAGCTTTCTTT
CDR3aa: CASYFRGVNTEAFF
v_gene: TRBV2
d_gene: TRBD1
j_gene: TRBJ1-1
abundance: .

CDR3nt: TGTGCCAGCAGTGAAGAGGGTTACACCGGGGAGCTGTTTTTT
CDR3aa: CASSEEGYTGELFF
v_gene: TRBV25-1
d_gene: .
j_gene: TRBJ2-2
abundance: .

CDR3nt: TGTGCCAGCAGCCCGGGACTAGCGGTCGATACGCAGTATTTT
CDR3aa: CASSPGLAVDTQYF
v_gene: TRBV7-9
d_gene: TRBD2
j_gene: TRBJ2-3
abundance: .